This T cell receptor beta chain was sequenced for a study of PD-L1 blockade in urothelial cancer. Turning to the study itself: Analysis of the blood was performed 3 weeks (second dose) and 6 weeks after treatment start.

Measured with immunoSEQ multiplex PCR; TCRdb has only the in-frame clones, and not every one. The table shows about 79,000 clones, with 85% occurring only once. This CDR3 comprises 14 residues. Germline loops: CDR1 MDHEN, CDR2 SYDVKM. V lost 8 bases to trimming and J lost 0 bases; unmatched junction nucleotides: 6. The sample's time point: pretreatment peripheral blood. This sample comprised PBMCs, obtained around atezolizumab (anti-PD-L1) treatment. The receptor was derived from a man between 35 and 55 years old with urothelial cancer. J is TRBJ2-7 and V is TRBV28; 8 bases match TRBD1. CDR3 coding DNA: TGTGCCAGCTGGGACAGGAGGGGCTCCTACGAGCAGTACTTC. Protein sequence: CASWDRRGSYEQYF. The complete variable domain, with remaining parts taken from reference TRBV28 and TRBJ2-7, reads DVKVTQSSRYLVKRTGEKVFLECVQDMDHENMFWYRQDPGLGLRLIYFSYDVKMKEKGDIPEGYSVSREKKERFSLILESASTNQTSMYLCASWDRRGSYEQYFGPGTRLTVT.